This T cell receptor (beta chain) was captured by sequencing in a study of T cell responses to AZD1222 COVID-19 vaccine. Study outcomes and limitations: Across the whole spike, CD4 TCRs peaked at regions 160-218 and 743-854.

CDR3 size: 15 residues. Germline CDR1 is SGHTA and CDR2 is FQGTGA. J was trimmed by 3 bases and V by 3 bases; bases with no gene match: 3. Repertoires were generated with immunoSEQ multiplex PCR, while TCRdb's copy carries only in-frame clones and drops some. The table has about 180,000 clones, over 75% seen once. Comments on this clone: Its cognate antigen is unknown.

Sequencing used peripheral blood, obtained on day 0 of AZD1222 vaccination. This TCR was recovered from an adult in good health. The gene calls are TRBV7-3 and TRBJ2-2; 8 nucleotides align to TRBD2. Written as DNA, the CDR3 is TGTGCCAGCAGCTTCAGCGGGGGCTACACCGGGGAGCTGTTTTTT. Residues: CASSFSGGYTGELFF. The variable domain in full, completed from reference TRBV7-3 and TRBJ2-2, reads GAGVSQTPSNKVTEKGKYVELRCDPISGHTALYWYRQSLGQGPEFLIYFQGTGAADDSGLPNDRFFAVRPEGSVSTLKIQRTERGDSAVYLCASSFSGGYTGELFFGEGSRLTVL.